This note documents a single TCR beta chain sequence. This record belongs to a study of blood T cell repertoires in COVID-19. Overall study: The United States, Italy and Spain supplied acute and convalescent COVID-19 samples. PBMCs, B-cell-depleted T cells, or T cells provided the cDNA or gDNA that made up the material.

Seattle researchers signed up patients amid active infection and tracked them longitudinally. The CDR3 has 14 amino acids. V lost 5 bases, J lost 7 bases, and 14 bases lay in between. CDR1 is MRHNA and CDR2 is SNTAGT in the germline V gene. Study processing details: Nucleated cell number was recorded as an estimate derived from reference gene primer amplification. TCRdb's table, derived via immunoSEQ multiplex PCR, lists solely in-frame clones and lacks some. V, J and clone size derive from that table, while D and trimming were established from the DNA sequence. The sample has about 390,000 clones, roughly 86% seen once.

The sequence derives from a woman aged 55 to 70 with COVID-19, enrolled during active disease. The material sequenced was peripheral blood. The rearrangement links TRBV6-4 to TRBJ2-2, with D possibly TRBD1 on 6 matching bases. CDR3 amino acids: CASSSDRTHGELFF. The CDR3 bases are TGTGCCAGCAGTTCCGACAGGACGCACGGGGAGCTGTTTTTT.